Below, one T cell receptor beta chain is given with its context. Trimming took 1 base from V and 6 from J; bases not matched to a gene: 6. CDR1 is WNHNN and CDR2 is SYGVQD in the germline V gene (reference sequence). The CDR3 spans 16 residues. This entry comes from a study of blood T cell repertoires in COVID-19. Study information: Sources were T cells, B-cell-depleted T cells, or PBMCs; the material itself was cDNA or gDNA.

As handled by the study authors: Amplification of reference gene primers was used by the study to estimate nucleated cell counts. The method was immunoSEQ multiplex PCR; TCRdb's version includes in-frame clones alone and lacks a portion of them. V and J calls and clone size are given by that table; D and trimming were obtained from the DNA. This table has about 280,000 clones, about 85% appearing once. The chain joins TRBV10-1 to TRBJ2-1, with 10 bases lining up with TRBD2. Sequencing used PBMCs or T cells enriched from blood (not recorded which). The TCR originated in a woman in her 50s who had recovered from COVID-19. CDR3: CASSEWTSGAPNEQFF. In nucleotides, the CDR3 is TGCGCCAGCAGTGAGTGGACTAGCGGAGCTCCCAATGAGCAGTTCTTC.